Here is one T cell receptor (beta chain) with its context. The antigen is unknown. This specimen comes from a study of T cell responses to AZD1222 COVID-19 vaccine. Overall study findings and caveats: Most donors were white British and more were female, and clonal diversity was possibly underestimated.

The CDR3 is 15 residues long. V was clipped by 2 bases and J by 2 bases; unmatched bases: 3. Per germline, CDR1 SGHTA and CDR2 FQGNSA. Repertoires were generated with immunoSEQ multiplex PCR, while TCRdb's copy carries only in-frame clones and drops some. Of more than 70,000 clones in the sample, around 93% are singletons; the top ten hold around 30%. This TCR was sampled from an adult who received the AZD1222 COVID-19 vaccine. Material: peripheral blood, obtained 28 days after the second AZD1222 dose. The gene calls are TRBV7-2 and TRBJ2-3; 8 nucleotides agree with TRBD2. The CDR3 protein is CASSLSSGNTDTQYF. The CDR3 DNA is TGTGCCAGCAGCTTAAGTAGCGGGAACACAGATACGCAGTATTTT.